This entry features one TCR beta chain sequence. The data were obtained in a study of Graves' ophthalmopathy and Graves' hyperthyroidism. From RNA, the CDR3 regions of TCR beta chains were amplified and sequenced. The library came from an HTBI-primed first-round RT-PCR and a second-round multiplex PCR. TCRdb itself ran the multiplex PCR reads through MiXCR, one entry per CDR3 protein. The table records 400,000 to 450,000 distinct CDR3 sequences, 20% to 25% of them present only once. The sample comprised peripheral blood. The TCR was taken from a woman in her late teens or twenties with stable Graves' hyperthyroidism.

The CDR3 region is CASSPQTTGGSYGYTF. The CDR3 DNA sequence: TGTGCCAGCAGTCCTCAGACGACAGGGGGCTCCTATGGCTACACCTTC. The chain couples TRBV12-3 or TRBV12-4 to TRBJ1-2, with TRBD1 matching over 10 bases. CDR3 length equals 16 residues. J was trimmed by 4 bases and V by 5 bases; bases with no gene match: 10.